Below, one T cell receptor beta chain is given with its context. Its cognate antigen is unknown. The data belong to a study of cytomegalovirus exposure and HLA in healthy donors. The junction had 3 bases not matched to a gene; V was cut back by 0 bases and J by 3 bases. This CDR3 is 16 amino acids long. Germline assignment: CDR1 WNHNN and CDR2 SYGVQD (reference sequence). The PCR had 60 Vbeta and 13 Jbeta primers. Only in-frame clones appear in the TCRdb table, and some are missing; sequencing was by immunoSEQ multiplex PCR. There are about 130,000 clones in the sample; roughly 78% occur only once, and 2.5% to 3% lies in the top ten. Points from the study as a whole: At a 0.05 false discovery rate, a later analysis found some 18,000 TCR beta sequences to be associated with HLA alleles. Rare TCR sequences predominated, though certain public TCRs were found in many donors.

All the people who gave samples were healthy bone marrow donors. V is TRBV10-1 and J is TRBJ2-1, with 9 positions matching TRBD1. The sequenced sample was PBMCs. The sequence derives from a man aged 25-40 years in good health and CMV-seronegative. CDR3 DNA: TGCGCCAGCAGTGAGTCGGGGACAGGGCTCTACAATGAGCAGTTCTTC. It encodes CASSESGTGLYNEQFF.